This entry is about one T cell receptor (beta chain). The antigen it recognizes is unknown. Per-base qualities were not stored, and no clone one base away is much larger. This specimen belongs to a study of blood T cells in healthy people across ages (dated by TCRdb to the mid-2010s). About the investigation overall: In model experiments, roughly one uniquely barcoded TCR beta cDNA molecule per two T cells was captured by template switching. To track age-related changes in TCR beta repertoire diversity, the study relied on deep sequencing normalized with unique cDNA molecular identifiers. The donors were split into four age groups: young (average 16 years), middle-aged (over 35), aged (over 55) and long-lived (about 74). The study analyzed two additional independent replicas of 1 million unique cDNA reads from the same blood draw for two donors, one aged 18 to 29 and one aged 80 or older. The paper's findings and limits, for the study overall: Observed TCR beta diversity per million T cells fell roughly linearly with age, and a significant reduction was already apparent by age roughly 40. Because donor CMV infection status was unknown, age-related changes in expanded clonotypes were potentially confounded. The percentage of naive T cells measured by flow cytometry correlated strongly with observed TCR beta diversity. Estimates of total diversity from one million sequenced T cells were regarded as lower bounds and underestimates. Compared with the aged group, the long-lived group had more naive CD4+ T cells, fewer expanded clones and increased TCR diversity, a pattern suggesting age selection. Because profiling used bulk unsorted PBMCs, naive and antigen-experienced compartments could not be compared conclusively.

Including cysteine and phenylalanine, the CDR3 has 16 amino acids. Left in the record is the CDR3 DNA by itself, 48 bases read in frame from the first base. From the germline V gene, CDR1 is SQVTM and CDR2 is ANQGSEA. Unmatched junction bases come to 8, with V trimmed by 0 bases and J by 2 bases. The method behind the library was 5' RACE. Sequenced on an Illumina HiSeq 2500. A second PCR of roughly 7 to 11 cycles was performed with a sample-barcoded 5' primer and a J-beta primer mix. Each TCR beta cDNA molecule received a unique molecular identifier from a template-switch 5' adaptor carrying 12 random nucleotides. Each sample yielded at least 2.5 million CDR3-containing paired-end reads. All of the RNA was converted into first-strand cDNA using the Mint cDNA synthesis kit, with a TRBC-specific oligonucleotide serving as the primer. Following uracil-DNA glycosylase treatment, all cDNA underwent a first 18-cycle PCR with the universal primers M1SS and BC2_uni_R. The authors' pipeline ran thus. For normalization, 1 million high-quality reads, each with a distinct molecular identifier, were randomly selected from each sample. Reads with shared molecular identifiers were discarded instead of being binned into consensus sequences. MiTCR, set to a Q25 quality threshold and the strictest error-elimination algorithm, was used for CDR3 identification, clonotype clustering and error correction. Lower-bound total TCR beta diversity was estimated with a nonparametric unseen species model using Euler transformation. TCRdb reprocessed the public reads (quality trimming at Q25 with fastp, clone calling with MiXCR) and kept in-frame beta chains. Each CDR3 protein gets just one entry, which takes the most common genes and DNA from the rows behind it. These V and J calls originate from TCRdb's pipeline instead of the authors' own analysis. This sample gives 760,000 or so distinct CDR3 sequences in total; more than 20% of them show up just once. The ten largest clonotypes hold 9.4% of the sample.

Donors were a few dozen systemically healthy Caucasian individuals from Russia aged roughly 6 to 90 years. Ten milliliters of peripheral blood were drawn from each donor into EDTA-treated Vacutainer tubes. PBMCs were isolated by Ficoll-Paque density-gradient centrifugation, with at least 7 million obtained per sample. Trizol reagent was used to extract total RNA from the PBMCs, yielding at least 5 micrograms per sample. The percentages of naive CD45RAhigh/CD27high T cells were determined by flow cytometry on a PBMC aliquot from every donor. These data also formed part of another study, on T cells of mothers and their children. That second publication adds: Nine systemically healthy Caucasian individuals served as donors, namely three mothers together with their six children. cDNA synthesis consumed the entire amount of extracted RNA, loaded at about 1.5 ug RNA in each 15 ul reaction. In the second PCR, sample barcodes and 2-4 random nucleotides were introduced via the M1S primer. Each mother yielded over 9 million TCR beta CDR3 reads and each child 2.5 million to 3 million reads. Thymic selection similarly shapes TCR recombination output in related and unrelated pairs, with minor effect from inherited differences. Normalized repertoire overlap was always found to be slightly, but never significantly, higher in related mother-child pairs than in unrelated mother-child pairs. Persistent microchimeric T cell clones were not detected, at a sensitivity of approximately 100 clones per million clonotypes. The study used deep NGS to compare TCR beta repertoires of mothers and children, seeking features distinguishing related mother-child pairs from unrelated individuals. The mean age was 40 +/- 4 years for the mothers and approximately 11 +/- 4 years for the children. Libraries were sequenced on Illumina HiSeq 2000 with 100+100 nt paired-end reads after adapter ligation with NEBNext reagents. To prevent cross-contamination, the mother and child libraries were prepared one month apart and sequenced in separate runs. Between 500,000 and 2,000,000 distinct TCR beta clonotypes were identified per donor. Naive TCR beta clonotypes were estimated from low-frequency clonotypes matched to each donor's FACS-determined naive share, without sorting.

The rearrangement joined TRBV29-1 to TRBJ2-3; 7 bases in between match TRBD2. The receptor's source is a boy aged 5-17 years in good health. Sequenced input: blood. The CDR3: CSVEDSGTTYTDTQYF. The DNA sequence is given as TGCAGCGTTGAAGATAGTGGGACTACCTACACAGATACGCAGTATTTT.